Listed here is a single T cell receptor (beta chain). Its target is unknown. The sample belongs to a study of cytomegalovirus exposure and HLA in healthy donors. The wider study: Out of about 190 million T cells, an earlier analysis found some 120 million unique TCR beta sequences in total. Study-wide results and caveats: The study listed about 150 cytomegalovirus-associated TCR beta chains. Later analysis associated a missense DCLRE1C variant with TCR beta V- and J-gene trimming. More clonal expansion characterized HLA-associated TCR beta chains than equally common others in a later analysis.

CDR3 size: 13 residues. Unmatched junction bases numbered 4, after V lost 11 bases and J lost 1 base. Germline-derived CDR1 and CDR2 are MDHEN and SYDVKM. PCR used 60 Vbeta primers and 13 Jbeta primers. Only in-frame clones appear in the TCRdb table, and some are missing; sequencing was by immunoSEQ multiplex PCR. The table lists about 190,000 clones, 70% to 75% of them singletons. The source of this sequence is a young man in good health and CMV-seropositive. Material for sequencing was PBMCs. The V call is TRBV28, the J call TRBJ2-2, with 7 bases fitting TRBD2. This chain's CDR3 is CAGGSLNTGELFF. DNA for the CDR3: TGTGCCGGCGGGAGCTTGAACACCGGGGAGCTGTTTTTT.